These 20 T cell receptor beta chains were all obtained from the same sample, sequenced in a study of CD8+ T cells in alopecia areata. Once RNA had been extracted, it was reverse transcribed into cDNA to act as the sequencing template. The protocol was immunoSEQ multiplex PCR, while the TCRdb copy is restricted to in-frame clones and leaves out a portion. The sample holds roughly 120,000 clones, 35% to 45% seen once. The sequenced material came from CD4+ T cells sorted from blood. The receptors were gathered from a human donor with alopecia areata.

The gene calls are TRBV20-1 and TRBJ1-2; the D gene is possibly TRBD1 (5 bases). Trimming pared 4 bases from V and 3 bases from J, leaving 6 bases between. The V gene's germline CDR1 is DFQATT and CDR2 SNEGSKA (reference sequence). The length of the CDR3 is 11 residues. This CDR3 is CSATQDYGYTF. Written as DNA, the CDR3 is TGCAGTGCTACACAGGACTATGGCTACACCTTC.

This clone has only a few counts. The chain combines TRBV29-1 with TRBJ2-7, with TRBD1 as a possible D gene (5 bases). Trimming stripped 4 bases from V and 5 bases from J, with 6 bases between. The germline gives CDR1 SQVTM, CDR2 ANQGSEA. This CDR3 region has 10 residues. The chain's CDR3 is CSVGQNEQYF. The CDR3 nucleotides read TGCAGCGTTGGACAGAACGAGCAGTACTTC.

The chain joins TRBV6-5 to TRBJ1-2; D is unclear. Deletions cut 7 bases from V and 8 bases from J, with 14 bases between. Germline V gene data show CDR1 as MNHEY and CDR2 as SVGAGI. This CDR3 spans 12 amino acids. CDR3: CASTSNQGGYTF. The DNA for the CDR3 is TGTGCCAGCACCTCAAACCAAGGAGGCTACACCTTC.

This chain connects TRBV29-1 to TRBJ1-4; 11 bases are shared with TRBD1. The CDR3 loop spans 13 amino acids. CDR1 is SQVTM and CDR2 is ANQGSEA in the germline V gene. Trimming cost V 6 bases and J 8 bases; bases outside gene matches: 5. The CDR3 DNA reads as TGCAGCGTAGGACAGGGGGCAGGCGAAAAACTGTTTTTT. It is translated as CSVGQGAGEKLFF.

The J gene is TRBJ2-6, the V gene TRBV5-1; D ambiguous. Germline loops: CDR1 SGHRS, CDR2 YFSETQ. This CDR3 is 15 amino acids long. Trimming removed 1 base at V and 3 bases at J, with 8 bases between. CDR3 DNA: TGCGCCAGCAGCTTGATGCCGGATGGGGCCAACGTCCTGACTTTC. Translating gives CASSLMPDGANVLTF.

Details on this clone: With a much larger clone just one base away, this may be a read error. This sequence joins TRBV5-4 and TRBJ2-3; no firm D call. CDR1 and CDR2 (germline): SGHNT, YYREEE (reference sequence). V was pared by 2 bases and J by 2 bases, with 0 bases between. The CDR3 sequence is 11 residues long. CDR3 residues: CASSFTDTQYF. The CDR3 DNA follows: TGTGCCAGCAGCTTCACAGATACGCAGTATTTT. Supplemented by reference TRBV5-4 and TRBJ2-3, the full variable domain reads ETGVTQSPTHLIKTRGQQVTLRCSSQSGHNTVSWYQQALGQGPQFIFQYYREEENGRGNFPPRFSGLQFPNYSSELNVNALELDDSALYLCASSFTDTQYFGPGTRLTVL.

The chain combines TRBV11-2 with TRBJ2-7; 13 bases are a match to TRBD2. CDR1 and CDR2 from the germline V gene are SGHAT and FQNNGV. This CDR3 comprises 15 residues. Trimming removed 5 bases from V and 5 bases from J; junction bases left unmatched: 6. DNA of the CDR3: TGTGCCAGCAGCCCCGGGACTAGCGGGGTCCACGAGCAGTACTTC. It yields the protein CASSPGTSGVHEQYF. The full variable domain, in which reference TRBV11-2 and TRBJ2-7 provide the parts outside the CDR3, is EAGVAQSPRYKIIEKRQSVAFWCNPISGHATLYWYQQILGQGPKLLIQFQNNGVVDDSQLPKDRFSAERLKGVDSTLKIQPAKLEDSAVYLCASSPGTSGVHEQYFGPGTRLTVT.

This clone occurred a few times. The chain has TRBV29-1 and TRBJ2-1; 10 bases match TRBD1. This CDR3 region has 15 residues. The V segment lost 5 bases and the J segment 0 bases; nucleotides outside the gene matches: 4. Germline V gives CDR1 SQVTM, CDR2 ANQGSEA. The chain's CDR3 is CSVTGTGASYNEQFF. The CDR3 coding sequence is TGCAGCGTTACCGGGACAGGGGCCTCCTACAATGAGCAGTTCTTC.

The V and J genes are TRBV7-2 and TRBJ2-2; 7 bases align to TRBD1. CDR3 length: 15 amino acids. The junction had 5 bases not matched to a gene; V was cut back by 4 bases and J by 3 bases. Germline V gene data show CDR1 as SGHTA and CDR2 as FQGNSA. The CDR3: CASSSQGLDTGELFF. The CDR3 region has the DNA TGTGCCAGCAGCTCACAGGGGCTCGACACCGGGGAGCTGTTTTTT.

About this clone itself: The same CDR3 can be traced to other DNA sequences in this sample. CDR3: CSVRTGPDTQYF. The CDR3 region has the DNA TGCAGCGTCCGGACAGGGCCAGATACGCAGTATTTT. The chain combines TRBV29-1 with TRBJ2-3; TRBD1 aligns across 8 bases. Germline trimming cut 6 bases from V and 4 bases from J; bases unmatched to any gene: 3. The CDR3 covers 12 residues. CDR1 SQVTM and CDR2 ANQGSEA come from the germline V gene.

The table lists this clone with a few counts. The chain employs TRBV29-1 and TRBJ1-4, with 7 nucleotides matching TRBD1. The CDR3 sequence is 11 residues long. J gave up 7 bases and V 6 bases, and 2 bases lay outside the gene matches. The V gene's germline CDR1 is SQVTM and CDR2 ANQGSEA. DNA of the CDR3: TGCAGCGTAAGACAGGGTGAAAAACTGTTTTTT. Protein: CSVRQGEKLFF. The full variable domain, with the rest looked up from reference TRBV29-1 and TRBJ1-4, is SAVISQKPSRDICQRGTSLTIQCQVDSQVTMMFWYRQQPGQSLTLIATANQGSEATYESGFVIDKFPISRPNLTFSTLTVSNMSPEDSSIYLCSVRQGEKLFFGSGTQLSVL.

This clone was recorded a few times. V is TRBV7-8 and J is TRBJ2-2; no clear D gene. Trimming stripped 9 bases from V and 4 bases from J, with 15 bases between. Germline V gene lookup returns CDR1 SGHVS and CDR2 FQNEAQ. The CDR3 runs 14 residues. CDR3 sequence reads: CASEVPTLTGELFF. The CDR3 nucleotides read TGTGCCAGTGAAGTACCCACCCTCACCGGGGAGCTGTTTTTT. The whole variable domain, filled in from reference TRBV7-8 and TRBJ2-2, reads GAGVSQSPRYKVAKRGQDVALRCDPISGHVSLFWYQQALGQGPEFLTYFQNEAQLDKSGLPSDRFFAERPEGSVSTLKIQRTQQEDSAVYLCASEVPTLTGELFFGEGSRLTVL.

Only a few counts were recorded for this clone. The chain combines TRBV5-4 with TRBJ2-7; TRBD2 aligns across 8 bases. CDR1 SGHNT and CDR2 YYREEE come from the germline V gene (reference sequence). The CDR3 runs to 14 residues. The V segment lost 1 base and the J segment 2 bases; nucleotides outside the gene matches: 2. This CDR3 is CASSLLAGPYEQYF. CDR3 sequence (DNA): TGTGCCAGCAGCTTGTTAGCGGGGCCCTACGAGCAGTACTTC.

There are a few counts of this clone. The rearrangement uses TRBV29-1 and TRBJ2-7; possible D gene TRBD1, 6 bases. The V end lost 3 bases, the J end lost 9 bases, and 12 bases lay between the germline ends. The CDR3 contains 11 residues. The germline gives CDR1 SQVTM, CDR2 ANQGSEA. This chain's CDR3 is CSVDSGAGQYF. The CDR3 DNA follows: TGCAGCGTTGATTCAGGGGCTGGGCAGTACTTC.

This clone was seen more than once but under ten times. V gene TRBV7-2 combines with J gene TRBJ2-1; no clear D gene. Germline V lookup: CDR1 SGHTA, CDR2 FQGNSA. This CDR3 is 15 amino acids long. Trimming removed 5 bases from V and 3 bases from J, with 14 bases in between. Here the CDR3 reads CASSHRAVGYNEQFF. The CDR3 region has the DNA TGTGCCAGCAGCCACCGGGCGGTAGGCTACAATGAGCAGTTCTTC.

J is TRBJ1-4 and V is TRBV4-3, with 7 bases aligning to TRBD1. Germline CDR1 is LGHNA and CDR2 is YSLEER. The trim removed 0 bases at V and 5 bases at J, leaving 6 bases unmatched. This CDR3 is built from 16 residues. The CDR3 DNA sequence: TGCGCCAGCAGCCAAGATCCGACAGGGAACAATGAAAAACTGTTTTTT. Protein sequence: CASSQDPTGNNEKLFF.

This clone was seen a handful of times. The chain has TRBV30 and TRBJ1-1, with D perhaps TRBD1 (5 bases). V lost 5 bases and J lost 4, with 17 bases in between. This CDR3 has 14 amino acids. Germline-derived CDR1 and CDR2 are GTSNPN and SVGIG (reference sequence). The CDR3 DNA reads as TGTGCCTGGTTATTTTATTTGGGGGGCACTGAAGCTTTCTTT. Amino acids: CAWLFYLGGTEAFF.

In this sample, this clone turned up a few times. V gene TRBV29-1 combines with J gene TRBJ1-1; D possibly corresponds to TRBD1 (5 bases). The CDR3 consists of 13 residues. Germline loops: CDR1 SQVTM, CDR2 ANQGSEA. The V and J ends lost 5 bases and 5 bases respectively, with 15 bases between them. This chain's CDR3 is CSVRPLGGTEAFF. CDR3 in DNA: TGCAGCGTTCGCCCTTTGGGGGGGACTGAAGCTTTCTTT.

The CDR3 is CASSQDQTGVGAGANVLTF. CDR3 coding DNA: TGCGCCAGCAGCCAAGACCAGACAGGGGTCGGAGCTGGGGCCAACGTCCTGACTTTC. V gene TRBV4-3 combines with J gene TRBJ2-6; 8 bases line up with TRBD1. The CDR3 is 19 residues long. Per germline, CDR1 LGHNA and CDR2 YSLEER. V was pared by 0 bases and J by 2 bases, with 9 bases of the junction left unmatched.

This clone was seen more than once but under ten times. The DNA for the CDR3 is TGTGCCAGCAGCCGGACTAGCGGGGGCCGACGTGAGACCCAGTACTTC. Translated: CASSRTSGGRRETQYF. V and J are TRBV7-2 and TRBJ2-5, with 13 bases aligning to TRBD2. Germline V gene sequence: CDR1 SGHTA, CDR2 FQGNSA. This CDR3 is 16 amino acids long. Trimming cost V 5 bases and J 5 bases; bases outside gene matches: 8.